This TCR beta chain was recorded in a study of cytomegalovirus exposure and HLA in healthy donors. The study's findings and limits: Reports showed the classifier diagnosing cytomegalovirus status with high specificity and sensitivity.

Concerning this clone: Its specificity is unknown.

Germline V gene data show CDR1 as SGHDT and CDR2 as YYEEEE. CDR3 size: 15 residues. V lost 0 bases and J 6 bases, leaving 15 bases between the germline ends. Produced via immunoSEQ multiplex PCR; TCRdb's table is partial and in-frame only. Among 110,000 or so clones listed, 88% were seen once. The chain joins TRBV5-6 to TRBJ1-1; TRBD1 is a possible D gene (5 bases). Material: PBMCs. The TCR was taken from a man aged 18 to 35 in good health and CMV-seronegative. The CDR3 reads CASSLDRQFTAEAFF. CDR3 in DNA: TGTGCCAGCAGCTTGGACAGACAGTTTACGGCTGAAGCTTTCTTT.